A single TCR beta chain is shown here with its context. Its specific antigen is unknown. No much larger clone exists at a distance of one base, and base qualities are not known. The CDR3 runs 14 amino acids, cysteine and phenylalanine included. The sequence is cut down to CDR3 DNA, 42 bases in frame from base 1. CDR1 and CDR2, per the germline V gene, are MDHEN and SYDVKM. Trimmed from V: 5 bases; trimmed from J: 3 bases; junction bases lacking a gene match: 4. This sample is part of a study of draining lymph node invasion in breast cancer (dated by TCRdb to the early 2020s). General notes on the study: Nodal metastasis was diagnosed by histology and cytokeratin immunohistochemistry and confirmed by EpCAM/CD45 flow cytometry. Across breast cancer tissues, a separate targeted assay used bulk TCR-beta CDR3 sequencing to compare sorted memory regulatory T cells with memory conventional CD4 T cells. From each patient, matched non-invaded and tumor-invaded tumor-draining lymph nodes and the primary tumor were collected, and both Treg and Tconv subsets were profiled. The separate targeted TCR sequencing covered lymph nodes from roughly five patients, with primary tumors sequenced for three of those patients.

The library was obtained by bulk RNA-seq. The sequencing machine was an Illumina HiSeq 2500. Regarding the original processing steps: In the separate targeted TCR-seq dataset, CDR3 sequences were extracted from raw reads and quantified using MiXCR version 2.1.5 with default parameters. In the separate targeted TCR-seq dataset, TCR-beta clones were defined by the combination of V gene, J gene and CDR3 sequence. In the separate targeted TCR-seq dataset, clones with fewer than three counts were removed, then only the 90% most strongly expressed clones per sample were retained. For each tissue in the separate targeted TCR-seq dataset, Treg-Tconv overlap was calculated by dividing the number of shared clones by the total number of Treg clones and multiplying by 100. TCRdb handled the public reads itself, with Q25 trimming in fastp and clone calling in MiXCR, and kept productive beta chains. Each CDR3 protein gets just one entry, which takes the most common genes and DNA from the rows behind it. The V and J calls come from TCRdb's annotation, not from the publication. This sample gives some 1,900 distinct CDR3 sequences in total; more than 75% of them show up just once. Around 2% of the sample is held by the ten biggest clonotypes.

Points the paper makes about the study in general: Tracking the tumor top-100 clones was possible in just a couple of patients. The data could not resolve whether Treg conversion took place in a given organ or whether converted Tregs recirculated between nodes and tumor. Shared TCRs between Treg and Tconv subsets were considered suggestive but not proof of common clonal origin. Per tissue, roughly 12-25% of Treg TCRs were found to be shared with Tconvs, and this sharing was interpreted as suggesting peripheral Treg induction. According to the targeted TCR-seq data, Tregs appeared to be more clonally expanded than Tconvs in every tissue, and both subsets had lower diversity in tumor than in lymph nodes. Some clones from the top 100 tumor clones were found in both invaded and non-invaded nodes, which suggests recirculation between the tumor and the draining nodes.

Memory conventional CD4 T cells were sorted as CD4+ CD45RA- CD25- cells. Whether a tumor-draining lymph node counted as invaded or non-invaded depended on the presence or absence of metastatic tumor cells. T cells were pre-enriched with a Miltenyi Pan T Cell isolation kit before staining and sorting. Immunohistochemistry for estrogen receptor, progesterone receptor, HER2 and Ki-67 was used to characterize the primary tumors. Within a few hours after surgery, fresh surgical tissue was processed by cutting the tissue into small fragments. Tissue fragments were enzymatically digested with Liberase TL plus DNase for about 20 minutes and were then filtered through a 40-micrometer strainer. After DAPI live/dead staining, sorting was performed on a BD FACS Aria II with about 96-99% purity. Sorted cells were lysed in TCL buffer, and RNA was purified using a Norgen Single Cell RNA purification kit that included DNase treatment.

The source material was sorted memory CD4+ effector T cells from a lymph node. Reading the label with the study, this specimen's cell subset or site is: CD45RA-negative sorted CD4+ T cells (memory Tconv or effector/memory Treg). Recombination connected TRBV28 to TRBJ1-5; 7 bases in the middle match TRBD1. The origin of this receptor is a female donor with luminal breast cancer. The CDR3: CASSPGQYNQPQHF. Read as DNA, the sequence is TGTGCCAGCAGTCCGGGACAGTACAATCAGCCCCAGCATTTT.